This TCR beta chain was recorded in a study of cytomegalovirus exposure and HLA in healthy donors (dated by TCRdb to about 2017). Some background on the complete study: An earlier analysis of some 500 of the donors reported about 250 Gb of sequence data and 117 million unique TCR beta sequences from 150 million to 200 million T cells. Around 300 gigabases of sequencing data and approximately 80 million unique TCR sequences were included in an early release covering over 600 HLA-typed donors. Among the roughly 400 genotyped donors, approximately 82% belonged to the genetic ancestry cluster associated with self-reported Caucasian donors. The study aimed to test whether signatures of past pathogen exposure could be identified by cataloging public T cell receptors. Using immunosequencing, the study profiled T cell repertoires from fewer than 850 subjects and related those repertoires to cytomegalovirus serostatus. In addition to the first cohort of 500 to 850 subjects, a separate validation cohort of 120 different subjects was used. To predict cytomegalovirus infection status, the study brought together high-throughput TCR immunosequencing, statistical association of individual TCRs with disease status, and machine learning. A later analysis re-examined previously published TCR beta repertoires from hundreds of donors and added high-resolution HLA genotyping to investigate patterns of TCR occurrence. Rather than drawing on any new phenotypic data, the later analysis identified candidate immune exposures from TCR beta sequences and the way those sequences occurred across donors. An earlier analysis of 587 of the donors applied high-throughput TCR beta sequencing to assess whether each TCR beta V gene segment acted as functional or pseudogenic. Donor age, sex, ethnicity and CMV serostatus were collected together with the repertoire data. A later genetic analysis took genome-wide SNP genotypes for about three fifths of the 666 donors and used that subset as a discovery cohort. All discovery cohort repertoires had been generated using a single sequencing platform. Class I and class II HLA loci were covered by the typing at four-digit resolution. The number of donors typed differed by locus, with roughly 620-630 for A, B, C, DRB1 and DQB1, 522 for DQA1, some 570 for DPA1, and approximately 470 for DPB1. Five DR-DQ haplotypes were handled as single units for association and clustering, since linkage in the cohort was strong. Among 300 to 450 genotyped donors of the cohort, an average of approximately 240,000 unique TCR beta nucleotide sequences were sequenced per donor, roughly 20% of them non-productive.

Concerning this clone itself: It has no known antigen specificity.

The cohort consisted of 666 healthy bone marrow donors. At the time of sampling, every cohort member was nominally healthy, though immune exposures that went unrecorded were likely present. The donor tested CMV seronegative and was one of the 352 seronegative cohort members. A peripheral blood sample was provided by each donor, and peripheral blood mononuclear cells were used for TCR beta sequencing. The Qiagen DNeasy Blood Extraction Kit was used to extract genomic DNA from the blood cell samples. Trimming removed 5 bases from V and 6 bases from J; the gene matches leave 9 bases unexplained. As encoded in the germline V gene (reference sequence), CDR1 is SEHNR while CDR2 is FQNEAQ. The CDR3 measures 14 amino acids from cysteine to phenylalanine. Only CDR3 DNA is held: 42 bases, read in frame from base 1. Receptors were amplified or captured by the immunoSEQ multiplex PCR assay. The multiplex PCR relied on a mix of 60 forward primers for TCR Vbeta segments and 13 reverse primers for TCR Jbeta segments. The CDR3 region of rearranged TCR beta genes was amplified from genomic DNA by a multiplex PCR assay. The amplified TCR beta libraries were sequenced on the Illumina HiSeq System as 87-base-pair reads. In the paper's pipeline: A later analysis tallied about 77 million unique TCR beta chains across the 666 repertoires, and approximately 12 million of those chains were shared by two or more donors. A nearest-neighbor algorithm error-corrected the raw reads and collapsed the reads into unique sequences, merging closely related sequences to remove PCR and sequencing errors. V, D and J gene segments were assigned by aligning CDR3 sequences to IMGT reference sequences. For a sequence to be retained, a match of at least six nucleotides was required to both a V gene segment and a J gene segment. Rearrangements were classified as productive when the CDR3 lacked stop codons and remained in frame with V and J, and all other rearrangements were classified as non-productive. Following IMGT convention, CDR3 was defined as the stretch from the second conserved V-encoded cysteine to the conserved J-encoded phenylalanine. The earlier analysis of some 600 of the donors excluded sequences that lacked an unambiguous match to a single V gene segment. An earlier analysis of around 600 of the donors classified V segments as functional when productive rearrangements were above 56.7% and as segregating when the standard deviation between donors was above 5%. To diagnose cytomegalovirus status from the catalog of TCR beta chain sequences, a statistical classification framework was built. In a later analysis, TCR nucleotide sequences were compared against IMGT/GENE-DB human TR gene sequences so that V and J genes could be assigned. Using the TCRdist pipeline, a later analysis assigned CDR3 sequences along with most-parsimonious VDJ recombination scenarios. In a later analysis, each TCR beta chain was defined by its CDR3 amino acid sequence together with its V-gene family, and reads without a unique V-gene family were excluded. A later analysis removed roughly 590 highly shared, low-generation-probability nucleotide sequences to deal with suspected cross-contamination and a sequencing artifact. A later analysis calculated a clonal expansion index for each public chain from normalized within-repertoire ranks of inferred template counts. Generation probabilities in a later analysis came from a VDJ recombination model fitted to out-of-frame rearrangements, and those results were checked against IGoR. In a later analysis, TCR-TCR, TCR-HLA and TCR-CMV co-occurrence was scored with hypergeometric tests, and a repertoire-size bias correction was applied to TCR pairs. False discovery rates were estimated in a later analysis by permuting HLA or CMV assignments 20 times. A later analysis grouped co-occurring TCRs with DBSCAN, adding TCRdist sequence similarity when clustering within HLA-allele-positive subsets. Repertoires with fewer than 30,000 or more than 120,000 public chains were left out of co-occurrence clustering, as were five repertoires with anomalous nucleotide sharing. TCRdb stores this immuneACCESS table with in-frame sequences only. Part of the clones is absent; in the studies checked, under half of the shortfall reflects unresolved V genes, and no reason is known for the rest. V and J calls and clone size come straight from that table; D and trimming were deduced from the DNA. The sample table gives about 160,000 clones. Together, the top ten hold around 1.4% of the sample.

Beyond this particular receptor, the publication reports: A group of highly shared sequence variants was considered likely to be a technical artifact of the sequencing pipeline. Over 15 rarely observed V segments, including chromosome 9 orphons, were excluded from the earlier analysis of almost 600 of the donors because counts were too low. A total of around 150 TCR beta chains were listed by the study as associated with cytomegalovirus. Because the 87-base-pair reads could not distinguish some IMGT-functional V segments, including TRBV6-2 and TRBV6-3, those segments were excluded. The presence/absence analyses assumed that sequencing depth was roughly uniform across donors, and that assumption may not be true. The authors suggested that the approach could potentially be generalized to other disease states and immunological phenotypes. In vitro tests confirmed that a few of the cytomegalovirus-associated TCR beta chains recognize cytomegalovirus antigens. In a later analysis, TCR association rates were found to vary across HLA loci, with the most associated TCRs seen for DRB1 alleles and the fewest for HLA-C alleles. When HLA alleles, especially DR and DQ, strongly co-occurred, attributing TCR associations to individual alleles was difficult. In a later analysis, several top co-occurrence clusters were reported to appear linked to parvovirus B19, influenza, CMV and Epstein-Barr virus. Linkage disequilibrium might explain the correlated functional status among segregating V segments, but an unknown experimental factor could not be excluded. According to a later genetic analysis, donors in an Asian-associated ancestry cluster had fewer N-insertions in productive TCRs than the approximately 670-donor mean. In both the original and validation cohorts, the classifier was reported to diagnose cytomegalovirus status with high specificity and sensitivity. In an earlier analysis of approximately 600 of the donors, most TCR beta V segments were observed in productive rearrangements about 90% or about 30% of the time, broadly matching IMGT annotations. The only immune exposure information available for the cohort was CMV serostatus. Across donors, most TCR sequences were observed very rarely, whereas some public TCRs were present in many individuals. In this cohort, only TCR beta chains were sequenced, and detectable features were limited by the absence of alpha or paired-chain data. A later analysis associated around 16,000 TCR beta sequences with specific HLA alleles at a false discovery rate of 0.05. A further reported finding was that TCR beta sequences accurately predicted the HLA-A and HLA-B alleles for most subjects in the first cohort. Because HLA typing was unavailable for some donors at each locus, only the typed subset was used in association tests. A later analysis found that HLA-associated TCR beta chains were more clonally expanded and had lower generation probabilities than equally common non-associated chains. In a later analysis, most CMV-associated TCR beta chains were found to appear HLA-restricted, with HLA associations seemingly driven largely by CMV exposure. V-gene and J-gene trimming of TCR beta chains was associated with a missense DCLRE1C variant in a later genetic analysis, and the association was replicated in an independent cohort.

Recombination joined TRBV7-9 with TRBJ1-2; 7 middle bases align to TRBD1. Sample: PBMCs. The clonotype originates from a woman aged 55-70 years in good health and CMV-seronegative. CDR3 sequence: CASSPMTGSDGYTF. The nucleotides read TGTGCCAGCAGCCCTATGACAGGGTCGGATGGCTACACCTTC.